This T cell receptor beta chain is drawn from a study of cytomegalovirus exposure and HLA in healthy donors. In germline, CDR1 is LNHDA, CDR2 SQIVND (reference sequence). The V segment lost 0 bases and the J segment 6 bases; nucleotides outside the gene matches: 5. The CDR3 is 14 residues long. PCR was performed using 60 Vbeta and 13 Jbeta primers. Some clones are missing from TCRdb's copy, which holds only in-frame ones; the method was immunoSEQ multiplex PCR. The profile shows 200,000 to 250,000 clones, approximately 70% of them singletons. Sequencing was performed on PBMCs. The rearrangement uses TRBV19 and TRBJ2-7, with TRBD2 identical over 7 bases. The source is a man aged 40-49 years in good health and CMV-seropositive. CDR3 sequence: CASSIDHPGGEQYF. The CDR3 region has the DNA TGTGCCAGTAGTATAGATCACCCGGGAGGCGAGCAGTACTTC.